The 27 T cell receptor beta chains below all came from one sample that was sequenced in a study of beta chain features in type 1 diabetes. The antigens these receptors bind are not known. The entirety of the isolated RNA underwent reverse transcription, so expressed TCRB transcripts were sequenced. TCRdb's copy holds only in-frame clones and misses some; the assay was immunoSEQ multiplex PCR. The sample has about 25,000 clones; roughly two thirds are singletons. Findings and caveats of the study: Type 1 diabetes patients had TCRB CDR3s that were shorter (moderately but significantly so) in all four CD4+ subsets.

Sequencing was done on a sample of stem cell memory CD4+ T cells from blood. All receptors derive from a woman in her thirties or forties with type 1 diabetes.

A few counts support this clone. The rearrangement links TRBV7-2 to TRBJ1-1; 11 bases map to TRBD1. The CDR3 sequence is 16 residues long. Trimming removed 4 bases from V and 3 bases from J; junction bases left unmatched: 7. CDR1 and CDR2 from the germline V gene are SGHTA and FQGNSA. CDR3 amino acids: CASSSGQGAMYTEAFF. The CDR3, as DNA: TGTGCCAGCAGCTCCGGACAGGGGGCTATGTACACTGAAGCTTTCTTT.

The CDR3 DNA is TGTGCCAGCAAAGGACTAGCGGGAAAGGGCGAGCAGTACTTC. Protein: CASKGLAGKGEQYF. The J gene is TRBJ2-7, the V gene TRBV2; 12 bases agree with TRBD2. V shed 7 bases and J 6 bases; nucleotides not matched to a gene: 7. Per germline, CDR1 SNHLY and CDR2 FYNNEI. The CDR3 consists of 14 residues.

This sequence joins TRBV4-3 and TRBJ1-4; D is uncertain. Trimming removed 0 bases from V and 6 bases from J, with 8 bases in between. This CDR3 is 14 amino acids long. Germline CDR1 and CDR2: LGHNA and YSLEER. CDR3 region: CASSQEWADEKLFF. As DNA, the CDR3 is TGCGCCAGCAGCCAAGAATGGGCTGATGAAAAACTGTTTTTT.

The sample holds one count of this clone. The V and J genes are TRBV7-3 and TRBJ2-2; TRBD2 is a possible D gene (5 bases). The CDR3 is 14 amino acids. Trimming cost V 7 bases and J 4 bases, with 13 bases left between them. Germline CDR1 SGHTA, CDR2 FQGTGA. CDR3 nucleotides: TGTGCCAGCACCTCGGGTCTAGCCACCGGGGAGCTGTTTTTT. Translation gives CASTSGLATGELFF. The full variable domain, its missing parts supplied by reference TRBV7-3 and TRBJ2-2, is GAGVSQTPSNKVTEKGKYVELRCDPISGHTALYWYRQSLGQGPEFLIYFQGTGAADDSGLPNDRFFAVRPEGSVSTLKIQRTERGDSAVYLCASTSGLATGELFFGEGSRLTVL.

The genes are TRBV28 and TRBJ1-2, with 7 bases matching TRBD1. Looked up from germline, CDR1 is MDHEN and CDR2 is SYDVKM. V lost 5 bases and J lost 0; bases outside the gene matches: 12. This CDR3 is built from 17 residues. CDR3 in DNA: TGTGCCAGCAGTGTGGACAGGCCTCAGGGAGCTAACTATGGCTACACCTTC. Translated, it gives CASSVDRPQGANYGYTF.

The chain combines TRBV7-6 with TRBJ2-1; D perhaps matches TRBD2 (5 bases). This CDR3 spans 16 amino acids. Germline-derived CDR1 and CDR2 are SGHVS and FNYEAQ. Trimming shortened V by 5 bases and J by 2 bases, and 16 bases separated the two germline ends. This CDR3 is CASSPTWGATYNEQFF. Here the CDR3 DNA reads TGTGCCAGCAGCCCCACGTGGGGAGCTACCTACAATGAGCAGTTCTTC.

J is TRBJ2-4 and V is TRBV30; 9 bases align to TRBD1. CDR3 size: 14 residues. Germline V lookup: CDR1 GTSNPN, CDR2 SVGIG (reference sequence). The V segment lost 2 bases and the J segment 7 bases; nucleotides outside the gene matches: 6. The CDR3 DNA reads TGTGCCTGGAGTAGCGGACAGGGGAGGAACATTCAGTACTTC. It yields the protein CAWSSGQGRNIQYF.

This clone has a handful of counts. The rearrangement uses TRBV28 and TRBJ2-7; TRBD1 matches at 8 bases. J gave up 6 bases and V 5 bases, and 6 bases lay outside the gene matches. Per the germline V gene, CDR1 is MDHEN and CDR2 is SYDVKM. The CDR3 runs to 13 residues. The CDR3 sequence: CASSPGQGREQYF. The CDR3 DNA reads as TGTGCCAGCAGTCCAGGACAGGGACGCGAGCAGTACTTC. The variable domain in full, with the rest retrieved from reference TRBV28 and TRBJ2-7, is DVKVTQSSRYLVKRTGEKVFLECVQDMDHENMFWYRQDPGLGLRLIYFSYDVKMKEKGDIPEGYSVSREKKERFSLILESASTNQTSMYLCASSPGQGREQYFGPGTRLTVT.

CDR3 coding DNA: TGTGCCAGCAGTTACGGTCACTTCCAAGAGACCCAGTACTTC. Translating it yields CASSYGHFQETQYF. V gene TRBV6-6 combines with J gene TRBJ2-5; unclear D gene. CDR1 MNHNY and CDR2 SVGAGI come from the germline V gene (reference sequence). This CDR3 region has 14 residues. Trimming cost V 2 bases and J 1 base, with 8 bases left between them.

The chain is built from TRBV4-3 and TRBJ2-3, with TRBD2 matching over 9 bases. Trimming at V came to 5 bases and at J to 2 bases, leaving 5 bases not matched to a gene. The germline gives CDR1 LGHNA, CDR2 YSLEER. The CDR3 is 15 amino acids. The CDR3: CASSLAGVLTDTQYF. CDR3 bases: TGCGCCAGCAGCTTAGCGGGAGTCCTCACAGATACGCAGTATTTT.

This clone was seen more than once but under ten times. The chain combines TRBV9 with TRBJ1-1, with TRBD1 as a possible D gene (6 bases). Germline V gives CDR1 SGDLS, CDR2 YYNGEE. Trimming removed 4 bases at V and 1 base at J, with 14 bases between. There are 15 residues in the CDR3. The CDR3 loop reads CASSPSRGRNTEAFF. The CDR3 DNA follows: TGTGCCAGCAGCCCGTCGCGGGGGCGGAACACTGAAGCTTTCTTT.

The genes are TRBV2 and TRBJ1-2; D not certain. This CDR3 region has 13 residues. Germline loops: CDR1 SNHLY, CDR2 FYNNEI. V was trimmed by 3 bases and J by 0 bases, leaving 5 bases between them. CDR3 nucleotides: TGTGCCAGCAGTGACACGGCTAACTATGGCTACACCTTC. Protein sequence: CASSDTANYGYTF.

The chain uses TRBV30 and TRBJ1-2; TRBD1 agrees at 11 bases. The CDR3 length is 14 residues. The V gene end was trimmed by 8 bases and the J gene end by 2 bases; junction bases not matched to a gene: 7. The germline V gene has CDR1 GTSNPN and CDR2 SVGIG (reference sequence). In DNA form, the CDR3 reads TGTGCCGGACAGGGGGCGAGTCAAAACTATGGCTACACCTTC. Translation gives CAGQGASQNYGYTF.

The chain links TRBV7-8 to TRBJ2-1; TRBD2 agrees at 12 bases. The CDR3 totals 19 residues. Looked up from germline, CDR1 is SGHVS and CDR2 is FQNEAQ. Trimming removed 4 bases from V and 7 bases from J; junction bases left unmatched: 17. CDR3: CASSSNALPLAGGRNEQFF. CDR3 nucleotide sequence: TGTGCCAGCAGCTCGAACGCCCTACCCCTAGCGGGGGGGCGGAATGAGCAGTTCTTC.

The CDR3 DNA reads as TGTGCCAGCAGCTTTCGGGTAACAGATACGCAGTATTTT. It yields the protein CASSFRVTDTQYF. The chain joins TRBV7-9 to TRBJ2-3, with D uncertain. V was trimmed by 3 bases and J by 3 bases, leaving 7 bases between them. The CDR3 extends over 13 amino acids. Germline lookup yields CDR1 SEHNR and CDR2 FQNEAQ (reference sequence).

The chain combines TRBV27 with TRBJ2-1; 10 positions match TRBD2. The CDR3 spans 19 residues. Germline V gives CDR1 MNHEY, CDR2 SMNVEV (reference sequence). V was clipped by 5 bases and J by 0 bases; unmatched bases: 13. Here the CDR3 DNA reads TGTGCCAGCAGTAGGCTAGCGGGAGACGTAGGGGGCTCCTACAATGAGCAGTTCTTC. Translated, it gives CASSRLAGDVGGSYNEQFF.

This clone was counted between two and nine times. V gene TRBV7-2 combines with J gene TRBJ2-5; 8 bases align to TRBD1. This CDR3 spans 14 amino acids. J was trimmed by 4 bases and V by 4 bases; bases with no gene match: 5. Germline V gene lookup returns CDR1 SGHTA and CDR2 FQGNSA. CDR3 amino acids: CASSSQGAVETQYF. In DNA, the CDR3 is TGTGCCAGCAGCTCCCAGGGGGCGGTAGAGACCCAGTACTTC.

This clone was seen a handful of times. The J gene is TRBJ2-3, the V gene TRBV7-2, with a tentative D call TRBD1 (5 bases). The CDR3 loop spans 15 amino acids. Germline assignment: CDR1 SGHTA and CDR2 FQGNSA. Trimming left V 5 bases short and J 8 bases short, with 20 bases between. DNA for the CDR3: TGTGCCAGCAGCCCCCCAGGGCGAGTCTCGGGTACGCAGTATTTT. This translates into CASSPPGRVSGTQYF.

The chain links TRBV28 to TRBJ1-1; D is ambiguous. The CDR3 length is 11 residues. V lost 5 bases, J lost 4 bases, and 5 bases lay in between. Per the germline V gene, CDR1 is MDHEN and CDR2 is SYDVKM. The chain's CDR3 is CASSRFTEAFF. Written as DNA, the CDR3 is TGTGCCAGCAGTCGTTTCACTGAAGCTTTCTTT.

The J gene is TRBJ2-3, the V gene TRBV7-2, with 9 bases that match TRBD2. The CDR3 sequence is 20 residues long. The junction had 13 bases not matched to a gene; V was cut back by 0 bases and J by 0 bases. Germline CDR1 SGHTA, CDR2 FQGNSA. In DNA, the CDR3 is TGTGCCAGCAGCTTAGCGCCCAGGACTAGCGCACGATCTAGCACAGATACGCAGTATTTT. This sequence encodes CASSLAPRTSARSSTDTQYF.

This chain uses TRBV12-5 with TRBJ2-2; 8 bases line up with TRBD1. The CDR3 loop spans 16 amino acids. V dropped 6 bases and J dropped 3; count of bases not matched to a gene: 9. Germline CDR1 LGHNT, CDR2 FRNRAP. The CDR3 coding sequence is TGTGCTAGTGGCTCCATTGGACAGGGATACACCGGGGAGCTGTTTTTT. Protein product: CASGSIGQGYTGELFF.

The chain recombines TRBV9 with TRBJ1-4, with TRBD1 matching 7 bases. The CDR3 sequence is 15 residues long. CDR1 and CDR2 from the germline V gene are SGDLS and YYNGEE. Unmatched junction bases numbered 7, after V lost 3 bases and J lost 5 bases. The CDR3 is CASSGLGTVNEKLFF. DNA for the CDR3: TGTGCCAGCAGCGGACTCGGGACAGTGAATGAAAAACTGTTTTTT.

V usage is TRBV7-3 and J usage is TRBJ1-1; D unclear. The germline gives CDR1 SGHTA, CDR2 FQGTGA. Trimming pared 0 bases from V and 5 bases from J, leaving 16 bases between. This CDR3 spans 16 amino acids. CDR3 amino acids: CASSLTPFRGETEAFF. CDR3 nucleotide sequence: TGTGCCAGCAGCTTAACCCCCTTTCGAGGCGAAACTGAAGCTTTCTTT.

The chain uses TRBV5-4 and TRBJ1-1; 9 bases agree with TRBD1. J lost 10 bases, V lost 0 bases, and 4 bases had no gene match. CDR3 size: 13 residues. CDR1 and CDR2 (germline): SGHNT, YYREEE (reference sequence). The DNA of the CDR3 is TGTGCCAGCAGCTTGGAACGGACAGGGGCAGCTTTCTTT. This translates into CASSLERTGAAFF.

The chain recombines TRBV11-2 with TRBJ2-2; D possibly corresponds to TRBD2 (5 bases). The CDR3 sequence is 13 residues long. Germline lookup yields CDR1 SGHAT and CDR2 FQNNGV. Trimming stripped 5 bases from V and 7 bases from J, with 11 bases between. CDR3 nucleotides: TGTGCCAGCAGCACGCAGAGCGGCGGGGAGCTGTTTTTT. This gives the protein CASSTQSGGELFF.

This chain joins TRBV4-2 and TRBJ2-3, with 11 positions matching TRBD2. This CDR3 region has 17 residues. The germline V gene has CDR1 LGHNA and CDR2 YNFKEQ. The J segment lost 6 bases and the V segment lost 1 base, leaving 9 bases of the junction unmatched. CDR3 sequence: CASSQAGTSGTMDTQYF. The CDR3, as DNA: TGTGCCAGCAGCCAAGCCGGGACTAGCGGTACTATGGATACGCAGTATTTT.

V and J are TRBV29-1 and TRBJ1-2, with D possibly TRBD1 on 6 matching bases. This CDR3 is 12 amino acids long. Trimming left V 7 bases short and J 2 bases short, with 11 bases between. Germline V gives CDR1 SQVTM, CDR2 ANQGSEA. The DNA for the CDR3 is TGCAGCGAGGGACACGCCAACTATGGCTACACCTTC. This codes for CSEGHANYGYTF.